A single sample gave rise to the 17 T cell receptor beta chains below, sequenced in a study of T cell clonotyping in hematopoietic cell transplantation. The method was immunoSEQ multiplex PCR; TCRdb's version includes in-frame clones alone and lacks a portion of them. The sample lists approximately 10,000 clones; under 55% were seen once. The sample in question was PBMCs, obtained 30 days after allogeneic stem cell transplant. Receptors were obtained from a male patient in his fifties or sixties who had an allogeneic stem cell transplant from an unrelated donor, so the T cells may come from the graft donor. Some clones in this sample may be carry-over from other donors' samples.

CDR3 amino acids: CASSLANQPQHF. The CDR3 DNA sequence: TGTGCCAGCAGCTTGGCGAATCAGCCCCAGCATTTT. The gene calls are TRBV5-6 and TRBJ1-5, with unresolved D. This CDR3 spans 12 amino acids. Trimming stripped 0 bases from V and 4 bases from J, with 2 bases between. Per the germline V gene, CDR1 is SGHDT and CDR2 is YYEEEE.

This clone turned up a few times. The junction does not match germline at one end; this may be a read error. The chain combines TRBV29-1 with TRBJ2-5; D possibly uses TRBD1 or TRBD2 (5 bases each). Germline V gene data show CDR1 as SQVTM and CDR2 as ANQGSEA. The CDR3 spans 11 residues. The CDR3 nucleotides read TGCAGCGTTGAAGCGTCGGGACCCCTGAACTTC. Translation: CSVEASGPLNF.

The genes are TRBV7-2 and TRBJ1-6, with D uncertain. Germline values: CDR1 SGHTA, CDR2 FQGNSA. The CDR3 runs to 14 residues. The V end was cut by 2 bases, the J end by 8 bases, with 10 bases between. The chain's CDR3 is CASSLRAGYSPLHF. CDR3 sequence (DNA): TGTGCCAGCAGCTTAAGGGCAGGATATTCACCCCTCCACTTT.

The gene calls are TRBV5-6 and TRBJ2-7; D is ambiguous. The CDR3 runs to 11 residues. The V gene's germline CDR1 is SGHDT and CDR2 YYEEEE. The V gene lost 3 bases and the J gene lost 4 bases, with 5 bases spanning the gap. CDR3 in amino acids: CASSSTYEQYF. The CDR3 DNA follows: TGTGCCAGCAGCTCGACATACGAGCAGTACTTC. The whole variable domain, filled in from reference TRBV5-6 and TRBJ2-7, reads DAGVTQSPTHLIKTRGQQVTLRCSPKSGHDTVSWYQQALGQGPQFIFQYYEEEERQRGNFPDRFSGHQFPNYSSELNVNALLLGDSALYLCASSSTYEQYFGPGTRLTVT.

The genes are TRBV27 and TRBJ1-5; the match to TRBD1 covers 9 bases. Germline loops: CDR1 MNHEY, CDR2 SMNVEV (reference sequence). With V trimmed by 5 bases and J by 6 bases, 8 bases remained unmatched. This CDR3 has 15 residues. The DNA for the CDR3 is TGTGCCAGCAGTCCCCGGGACAGGGCTGCTCAGCCCCAGCATTTT. This sequence encodes CASSPRDRAAQPQHF.

CDR3 in DNA: TGTGCCTGGAGCGGGATCGGGAACGAGCAGTACTTC. Translated, it gives CAWSGIGNEQYF. This chain connects TRBV30 to TRBJ2-7, with a possible D match to TRBD2 (5 bases). The CDR3 totals 12 residues. The ends were cut back, 3 bases at V and 5 bases at J, with 11 bases in the middle. The V gene's germline CDR1 is GTSNPN and CDR2 SVGIG (reference sequence).

This clone was seen only a few times. The chain links TRBV9 to TRBJ2-2; D gene uncertain. This CDR3 has 15 amino acids. Trimming removed 1 base from V and 1 base from J, with 8 bases in between. In germline, CDR1 is SGDLS, CDR2 YYNGEE. This CDR3 is CASSVRPENTGELFF. The CDR3 DNA reads as TGTGCCAGCAGCGTACGGCCGGAGAACACCGGGGAGCTGTTTTTT. Full variable domain (outside the CDR3, taken from reference TRBV9 and TRBJ2-2): DSGVTQTPKHLITATGQRVTLRCSPRSGDLSVYWYQQSLDQGLQFLIQYYNGEERAKGNILERFSAQQFPDLHSELNLSSLELGDSALYFCASSVRPENTGELFFGEGSRLTVL.

The CDR3 sequence is CASSGDRDREETQYF. CDR3 nucleotides: TGTGCCAGCAGCGGAGACAGGGACCGAGAAGAGACCCAGTACTTC. This chain joins TRBV9 and TRBJ2-5; 7 bases line up with TRBD1. This CDR3 comprises 15 residues. CDR1 SGDLS and CDR2 YYNGEE come from the germline V gene. Losses at the gene ends were 3 bases for V and 3 bases for J; bases not matched to a gene: 8. Combining the CDR3 with reference TRBV9 and TRBJ2-5 gives the whole variable domain DSGVTQTPKHLITATGQRVTLRCSPRSGDLSVYWYQQSLDQGLQFLIQYYNGEERAKGNILERFSAQQFPDLHSELNLSSLELGDSALYFCASSGDRDREETQYFGPGTRLLVL.

This clone was seen a single time. The chain recombines TRBV20-1 with TRBJ1-1; D not certain. The germline CDR1 and CDR2 sequences are DFQATT and SNEGSKA (reference sequence). Trimming stripped 2 bases from V and 8 bases from J, with 9 bases between. CDR3 length: 11 residues. Here the CDR3 DNA reads TGCAGTGCTAGATACGCATACGAAGCTTTCTTT. Translation: CSARYAYEAFF.

This chain uses TRBV28 with TRBJ2-7; D unresolved. V dropped 3 bases and J dropped 6 bases, with 9 bases sitting between them. The CDR3 contains 12 residues. The germline CDR1 and CDR2 sequences are MDHEN and SYDVKM. CDR3 sequence reads: CASSLQESEQYF. The CDR3 DNA reads TGTGCCAGCAGTTTGCAGGAATCCGAGCAGTACTTC.

This clone has more than one count but fewer than ten. CDR3 amino acids: CASSVDLANYGYTF. The CDR3 DNA follows: TGTGCCAGCAGCGTAGATCTAGCTAACTATGGCTACACCTTC. The chain employs TRBV9 and TRBJ1-2; D remains unclear. The V gene's germline CDR1 is SGDLS and CDR2 YYNGEE. The CDR3 totals 14 residues. Trimming stripped 0 bases from V and 0 bases from J, with 6 bases between.

Written as DNA, the CDR3 is TGTGCCAGCAGTTTTTGGGGGGCCAGTCGCAGCACTGAAGCTTTCTTT. Amino acid sequence: CASSFWGASRSTEAFF. The V gene is TRBV28, the J gene TRBJ1-1; perhaps TRBD1 as D (6 bases). The CDR3 extends over 16 amino acids. Trimming shortened V by 3 bases and J by 4 bases, and 18 bases separated the two germline ends. CDR1 is MDHEN, CDR2 SYDVKM, per germline. The whole variable domain, filled in from reference TRBV28 and TRBJ1-1, reads DVKVTQSSRYLVKRTGEKVFLECVQDMDHENMFWYRQDPGLGLRLIYFSYDVKMKEKGDIPEGYSVSREKKERFSLILESASTNQTSMYLCASSFWGASRSTEAFFGQGTRLTVV.

The rearrangement joins TRBV28 to TRBJ1-2; no reliable D call. Trimming cost V 2 bases and J 8 bases, with 15 bases left between them. Germline CDR1 and CDR2: MDHEN and SYDVKM. The CDR3 covers 14 residues. The CDR3 loop is CASSLQWGSGGYTF. In DNA form, the CDR3 reads TGTGCCAGCAGTTTACAGTGGGGTAGCGGGGGCTACACCTTC.

The chain carries TRBV6-5 and TRBJ2-3; D is unclear. Germline-derived CDR1 and CDR2 are MNHEY and SVGAGI. V was clipped by 4 bases and J by 2 bases, with 10 bases between them. The CDR3 consists of 14 residues. In nucleotides, the CDR3 is TGTGCCAGCAGTTTCCGGGTGTACACAGATACGCAGTATTTT. This encodes CASSFRVYTDTQYF.

The chain carries TRBV6-5 and TRBJ2-1; 8 bases fit TRBD2. This CDR3 is built from 14 residues. Germline loops: CDR1 MNHEY, CDR2 SVGAGI. V trimming: 2 bases; J trimming: 8 bases; junction bases outside the gene matches: 5. CDR3 amino acids: CASSYKRESHEQFF. In DNA, the CDR3 is TGTGCCAGCAGTTACAAGCGGGAGAGCCATGAGCAGTTCTTC.

This clone is medium-sized within its sample. This sequence joins TRBV10-3 and TRBJ1-2; D gene uncertain. The CDR3 has 11 residues. The germline V gene encodes CDR1 ENHRY and CDR2 SYGVKD. Trimming left V 11 bases short and J 6 bases short, with 13 bases between. The CDR3 DNA sequence: TGTGCCGGCCTTCCCTTCGATGGCTACACCTTC. It specifies CAGLPFDGYTF.

The chain joins TRBV11-1 to TRBJ2-7, with TRBD2 matching over 7 bases. V trimming: 1 base; J trimming: 2 bases; junction bases outside the gene matches: 5. This CDR3 is 15 amino acids long. CDR1 is SGHAT and CDR2 is FQDESV in the germline V gene (reference sequence). The CDR3 bases are TGTGCCAGCAGCTTAGGGGGGACTAACACCTACGAGCAGTACTTC. Protein product: CASSLGGTNTYEQYF.